Below are 25 T cell receptor beta chains sequenced from a single sample in a study of control samples from healthy donors and cancer patients (dated by TCRdb to about 2020). The library was generated by the immunoSEQ multiplex PCR assay. Imported from immuneACCESS, the table was reduced by TCRdb to in-frame sequences with V and J called. These copies leave out some clones; in studies compared against another copy, an unresolved V gene accounts for under half, and the cause of the remainder is not known. Present in this sample are about 130,000 clones, approximately 92% of which were seen just once. Over 0.5% of the sample lies in the top ten. What was sequenced was PBMCs. The receptors were sampled from a man older than 75 with head and neck cancer.

The V and J genes are TRBV6-1 and TRBJ1-3; 11 nucleotides match TRBD1. Germline CDR1 MNHNS, CDR2 SASEGT. V lost 3 bases, J lost 4 bases, and 5 bases stayed unmatched. CDR3 size: 16 residues. The CDR3 region is CASSDAGTGGGNTIYF. The CDR3 DNA sequence: TGTGCCAGCAGTGATGCCGGGACAGGGGGAGGAAACACCATATATTTT.

The count of this clone is one. The V call is TRBV7-2, the J call TRBJ1-1; 9 bases fit TRBD1. CDR3 length: 16 amino acids. J lost 4 bases, V lost 4 bases, and 10 bases had no gene match. Per the germline V gene, CDR1 is SGHTA and CDR2 is FQGNSA. The CDR3 region is CASSSLGTGIGTEAFF. The CDR3 bases are TGTGCCAGCAGCTCGCTGGGGACAGGGATCGGCACTGAAGCTTTCTTT.

V gene TRBV10-3 combines with J gene TRBJ2-1; 7 bases align to TRBD2. The CDR3 is 18 amino acids. V lost 3 bases to trimming and J lost 9 bases; unmatched junction nucleotides: 20. Per germline, CDR1 ENHRY and CDR2 SYGVKD. CDR3 sequence (DNA): TGTGCCATCAGTGATTCCCCCCCGACTAGCCGGAGGCAGGGTGAGCAGTTCTTC. It is translated as CAISDSPPTSRRQGEQFF.

This CDR3 reads CASSFSGPQHF. For the CDR3, the DNA is TGTGCCAGCAGTTTTTCGGGCCCTCAGCATTTT. The chain employs TRBV12-3 or TRBV12-4 and TRBJ1-5; no reliable D call. The CDR3 loop spans 11 amino acids. V lost 3 bases and J lost 13, with 10 bases in between.

The genes are TRBV18 and TRBJ2-7; 10 positions match TRBD1. The V gene end was trimmed by 4 bases and the J gene end by 2 bases; junction bases not matched to a gene: 5. Germline V gene sequence: CDR1 KGHSH, CDR2 LQKENI. The CDR3 runs 15 residues. The CDR3: CASSLAGTGAYEQYF. The DNA of the CDR3 is TGTGCCAGCTCACTCGCCGGGACAGGGGCCTACGAGCAGTACTTC.

The chain recombines TRBV6-5 with TRBJ1-2; D is perhaps TRBD1 (5 bases). The CDR3 runs 14 residues. V was shortened by 7 bases and J by 7 bases, with 19 bases between the two germline ends. The germline gives CDR1 MNHEY, CDR2 SVGAGI. CDR3 protein: CASTERLPGAGYTF. CDR3 in DNA: TGTGCCAGCACCGAAAGGTTGCCTGGGGCTGGCTACACCTTC.

The chain combines TRBV6-2 or TRBV6-3 with TRBJ2-2, with D perhaps matching TRBD1 (6 bases). Germline V gene data show CDR1 as MNHEY and CDR2 as SVGEGT. V dropped 0 bases and J dropped 4 bases, with 15 bases sitting between them. The CDR3 spans 17 residues. The CDR3 is CASSYSPPGAVTGELFF. The CDR3 bases are TGTGCCAGCAGTTACTCCCCGCCAGGGGCGGTCACCGGGGAGCTGTTTTTT.

This clone was recorded a few times. The chain joins TRBV12-3 or TRBV12-4 to TRBJ2-7; 7 bases are a match to TRBD1. With V trimmed by 6 bases and J by 6 bases, 5 bases remained unmatched. This CDR3 is 12 amino acids long. The CDR3 sequence: CASSKTGREQYF. CDR3 nucleotides: TGTGCCAGCAGCAAGACAGGGCGCGAGCAGTACTTC.

This clone has a single count. The chain carries TRBV27 and TRBJ2-2; TRBD1 matches 9 bases. V lost 6 bases, J lost 5 bases, and 4 bases stayed unmatched. This CDR3 contains 14 residues. From germline, CDR1 is MNHEY and CDR2 SMNVEV (reference sequence). This chain's CDR3 is CASRRDRVTGELFF. The CDR3 DNA sequence: TGTGCCAGCAGGAGGGACAGGGTTACCGGGGAGCTGTTTTTT.

The V gene is TRBV2, the J gene TRBJ1-4; tentatively, D is TRBD1 (5 bases). Trimming took 5 bases from V and 8 from J, leaving 15 bases between them. This CDR3 has 14 residues. Germline V lookup: CDR1 SNHLY, CDR2 FYNNEI. CDR3 bases: TGTGCCAGCAGTTCTACCGGGACGGGCGAAAAACTGTTTTTT. It yields the protein CASSSTGTGEKLFF. Filled out from reference TRBV2 and TRBJ1-4, the complete variable domain reads EPEVTQTPSHQVTQMGQEVILRCVPISNHLYFYWYRQILGQKVEFLVSFYNNEISEKSEIFDDQFSVERPDGSNFTLKIRSTKLEDSAMYFCASSSTGTGEKLFFGSGTQLSVL.

V usage is TRBV27 and J usage is TRBJ2-3; the D is unclear. The CDR3 totals 14 residues. The germline CDR1 and CDR2 sequences are MNHEY and SMNVEV (reference sequence). Trimming took 2 bases from V and 6 from J, leaving 12 bases between them. CDR3 DNA sequence: TGTGCCAGCAGTTTAGAAAGTGCAGCCGATACGCAGTATTTT. This encodes CASSLESAADTQYF.

The CDR3 DNA reads TGTGCCAGCAGCTTCAACAGGGGGGTTCAAGAGACCCAGTACTTC. This translates into CASSFNRGVQETQYF. The V gene is TRBV11-2, the J gene TRBJ2-5; TRBD1 matches at 8 bases. This CDR3 has 15 amino acids. V lost 3 bases to trimming and J lost 2 bases; unmatched junction nucleotides: 5. CDR1 is SGHAT, CDR2 FQNNGV, per germline.

The chain couples TRBV10-2 to TRBJ1-5; TRBD1 is a possible D gene (5 bases). This CDR3 region has 15 residues. Germline V gene data show CDR1 as WSHSY and CDR2 as SAAADI. Trimming removed 3 bases at V and 2 bases at J, with 11 bases between. In nucleotides, the CDR3 is TGCGCCAGCAGTGAAGAGGGACGTGGCAATCAGCCCCAGCATTTT. The encoded protein is CASSEEGRGNQPQHF.

J is TRBJ2-7 and V is TRBV7-2; D might be TRBD2 (5 bases). Trimming shortened V by 0 bases and J by 4 bases, and 13 bases separated the two germline ends. CDR3 length equals 15 residues. Germline V lookup: CDR1 SGHTA, CDR2 FQGNSA. As DNA, the CDR3 is TGTGCCAGCAGCTTAGCGGGAACGGGAAGTTACGAGCAGTACTTC. It is translated as CASSLAGTGSYEQYF.

This chain joins TRBV2 and TRBJ1-1, with 8 bases that match TRBD1. This CDR3 is 15 amino acids long. Germline V gives CDR1 SNHLY, CDR2 FYNNEI. J was trimmed by 0 bases and V by 6 bases; bases with no gene match: 6. This CDR3 is CASSPQGVMNTEAFF. In DNA form, the CDR3 reads TGTGCCAGCAGCCCACAGGGGGTGATGAACACTGAAGCTTTCTTT.

With regard to this clone: One end of the junction does not line up with germline, which may come from a read error. This sequence joins TRBV9 and TRBJ2-1; the match to TRBD1 covers 8 bases. The CDR3 is 13 residues long. CDR1 and CDR2 from the germline V gene are SGDLS and YYNGEE. This CDR3 is CASSNTPGTGQIF. CDR3 DNA: TGTGCCAGCAGCAACACACCCGGGACAGGACAAATCTTC.

V is TRBV13 and J is TRBJ1-6, with 8 bases matching TRBD1. Germline V lookup: CDR1 PRHDT, CDR2 FYEKMQ (reference sequence). The length of the CDR3 is 15 residues. The V gene end was trimmed by 5 bases and the J gene end by 13 bases; junction bases not matched to a gene: 13. CDR3: CASSRRDRPGFPLHF. CDR3 DNA sequence: TGTGCCAGCAGCCGCCGGGACAGGCCGGGGTTCCCCCTCCACTTT.

This sequence joins TRBV18 and TRBJ1-1; D gene uncertain. Germline values: CDR1 KGHSH, CDR2 LQKENI. The CDR3 is made up of 14 amino acids. Trimming stripped 2 bases from V and 5 bases from J, with 12 bases between. The CDR3 DNA is TGTGCCAGCTCACCAAGGATAGTCGATACTGAAGCTTTCTTT. It is translated as CASSPRIVDTEAFF.

V is TRBV7-9 and J is TRBJ2-2, with D tentatively TRBD2 (5 bases). Trimming removed 5 bases at V and 2 bases at J, with 18 bases between. Germline assignment: CDR1 SEHNR and CDR2 FQNEAQ (reference sequence). The length of the CDR3 is 17 residues. The CDR3: CASSPPHHGGNTGELFF. CDR3 bases: TGTGCCAGCAGCCCTCCTCATCACGGAGGTAACACCGGGGAGCTGTTTTTT.

The V call is TRBV24-1, the J call TRBJ2-1; 7 nucleotides match TRBD1. J lost 9 bases, V lost 3 bases, and 4 bases had no gene match. The V gene's germline CDR1 is KGHDR and CDR2 SFDVKD. The CDR3 is made up of 13 amino acids. CDR3 protein: CATSDEHRGEQFF. The CDR3 nucleotides read TGTGCCACCAGTGATGAACACAGGGGTGAGCAGTTCTTC.

V usage is TRBV11-2 and J usage is TRBJ2-7; D not certain. This CDR3 has 14 residues. V lost 2 bases and J lost 3, with 11 bases in between. Per the germline V gene, CDR1 is SGHAT and CDR2 is FQNNGV. CDR3 DNA: TGTGCCAGCAGCTTACAACGGAAAAACTACGAGCAGTACTTC. This translates into CASSLQRKNYEQYF.

The chain employs TRBV7-8 and TRBJ2-7, with D unclear. This CDR3 is built from 15 residues. The V gene's germline CDR1 is SGHVS and CDR2 FQNEAQ. Trimming pared 5 bases from V and 1 base from J, leaving 15 bases between. CDR3 residues: CASSHRRISSYEQYF. CDR3 coding DNA: TGTGCCAGCAGCCACCGCCGGATATCTTCCTACGAGCAGTACTTC.

J is TRBJ1-5 and V is TRBV6-2 or TRBV6-3; TRBD1 aligns across 9 bases. Trimming cost V 2 bases and J 3 bases; bases outside gene matches: 8. The CDR3 extends over 17 amino acids. The V gene's germline CDR1 is MNHEY and CDR2 SVGEGT. CDR3 in amino acids: CASSYHTGTGINQPQHF. CDR3 sequence (DNA): TGTGCCAGCAGTTACCACACCGGGACAGGGATCAATCAGCCCCAGCATTTT.

V is TRBV9 and J is TRBJ2-2; 10 bases are shared with TRBD2. Germline lookup yields CDR1 SGDLS and CDR2 YYNGEE. This CDR3 is built from 15 residues. With V trimmed by 4 bases and J by 2 bases, 2 bases remained unmatched. The CDR3 sequence: CASSRTSGNTGELFF. The CDR3 DNA is TGTGCCAGCAGCCGGACTAGCGGTAACACCGGGGAGCTGTTTTTT.

This clone was seen a single time. The chain is built from TRBV19 and TRBJ1-1; D is perhaps TRBD1 (5 bases). Trimming removed 3 bases at V and 5 bases at J, with 16 bases between. This CDR3 has 15 amino acids. Per the germline V gene, CDR1 is LNHDA and CDR2 is SQIVND (reference sequence). The CDR3 DNA reads TGTGCCAGTAGTATCCTCAGCCTGACAGTAACTGAAGCTTTCTTT. Encoded protein: CASSILSLTVTEAFF.